These T cell receptor beta chains were read from a single sample in a study of post-analysis software for immune sequencing data. TCRdb independently ran MiXCR on the PCR reads; one entry per CDR3 protein. The sample consists of fewer than 850,000 distinct CDR3 sequences, about 45% of them appearing once. The material sequenced was blood. The receptors were gathered from a girl between 5 and 17 years old with multiple sclerosis. Both conserved end residues are part of each CDR3. Each record gives: D gene, V gene, J gene, clone size, CDR3 DNA, CDR3 protein. A D gene is named only where the DNA matches it firmly. Expanded clones get a size class; other rows say once, few or many, or leave the size out.

d_call: NA
v_call: TRBV10-3
j_call: TRBJ1-5
clone_size: NA
cdr3_nt: TGTGCCATCAGTGAGTCCAGGAGCAATCAGCCCCAGCATTTT
cdr3_aa: CAISESRSNQPQHF

d_call: NA
v_call: TRBV6-2/TRBV6-3
j_call: TRBJ2-1
clone_size: few
cdr3_nt: TGTGCCAGCAGTTACTCCAGGGCGAGCTCCTACAATGAGCAGTTCTTC
cdr3_aa: CASSYSRASSYNEQFF

d_call: TRBD2
v_call: TRBV7-2
j_call: TRBJ2-2
clone_size: NA
cdr3_nt: TGTGCCAGCAGCTTAACCTTTCGGGGGGCCGGGGAGCTGTTTTTT
cdr3_aa: CASSLTFRGAGELFF

d_call: TRBD2
v_call: TRBV7-9
j_call: TRBJ2-1
clone_size: few
cdr3_nt: TGTGCCAGCAGCCCACCTACTAGCGGGGCCCACAATGAGCAGTTCTTC
cdr3_aa: CASSPPTSGAHNEQFF

d_call: TRBD1
v_call: TRBV12-3/TRBV12-4
j_call: TRBJ2-7
clone_size: once
cdr3_nt: TGTGCCAGCACCCGTCGGGACAGGGGTGTGGACGAGCAGTACTTC
cdr3_aa: CASTRRDRGVDEQYF

d_call: NA
v_call: TRBV3-1
j_call: TRBJ2-7
clone_size: NA
cdr3_nt: TGTGCCAGCAGCCGAGACAGGACAGCCTACGAGCAGTACTTC
cdr3_aa: CASSRDRTAYEQYF

d_call: NA
v_call: TRBV7-2
j_call: TRBJ2-4
clone_size: many
cdr3_nt: TGTGCCAGCAGCTTAGGTGGGGGGGCTGACATTCAGTACTTC
cdr3_aa: CASSLGGGADIQYF

d_call: NA
v_call: TRBV7-2
j_call: TRBJ2-7
clone_size: NA
cdr3_nt: TGTGCCAGCAGCTTTTCGGGAGCCACGTCCCACTACGAGCAGTACTTC
cdr3_aa: CASSFSGATSHYEQYF

d_call: NA
v_call: TRBV5-1
j_call: TRBJ2-4
clone_size: few
cdr3_nt: TGCGCCAGCAGCTGGGGAGGCGAAAACATTCAGTACTTC
cdr3_aa: CASSWGGENIQYF

d_call: NA
v_call: TRBV20-1
j_call: TRBJ2-7
clone_size: few
cdr3_nt: TGCAGTGCTAGAAGACTGTCTTCCTACGAGCAGTACTTC
cdr3_aa: CSARRLSSYEQYF

d_call: NA
v_call: TRBV14
j_call: TRBJ2-1
clone_size: NA
cdr3_nt: TGTGCCAGCAGCCACGAGGCCCCGGCCGATGAGCAGTTCTTC
cdr3_aa: CASSHEAPADEQFF

d_call: TRBD1
v_call: TRBV29-1
j_call: TRBJ1-2
clone_size: NA
cdr3_nt: TGCAGCGTGGGCCAGGGGGCAGGGTATGGCTACACCTTC
cdr3_aa: CSVGQGAGYGYTF

d_call: TRBD2
v_call: TRBV5-1
j_call: TRBJ2-1
clone_size: NA
cdr3_nt: TGCGCCAGCAGCTTGGATCCCCGGGGGGGCATAAGTTACAATGAGCAGTTCTTC
cdr3_aa: CASSLDPRGGISYNEQFF

d_call: NA
v_call: TRBV3-1
j_call: TRBJ2-1
clone_size: NA
cdr3_nt: TGTGCCAGCAGCCTACAGCGTCTTTCAGCGGTATACAATGAGCAGTTCTTC
cdr3_aa: CASSLQRLSAVYNEQFF

d_call: NA
v_call: TRBV7-9
j_call: TRBJ1-2
clone_size: many
cdr3_nt: TGTGCCAGCAGTCAGGCCGGGTTCGACAATGGCTACACCTTC
cdr3_aa: CASSQAGFDNGYTF